These 5 T cell receptor beta chains came from one sample sequenced in a study of regulatory T cells in long-lasting Graves disease. As for time point: newly diagnosed GD, antithyroid drugs for less than 3 months. The TCR library was made from RNA that had been extracted from PBMCs in TRIzol. Both iRepertoire HTBI primers and Arm-PCR of CDR3 regions were used to build the TCR beta libraries. TCRdb processed the multiplex PCR reads anew with MiXCR; each CDR3 protein has one entry. This sample yields around 500,000 distinct CDR3 sequences, of which 16% are seen a single time; more than 20% belongs to the top ten. This sample was also put to use in a study of T cells in Graves' hyperthyroidism and ophthalmopathy.

The sequences come from peripheral blood mononuclear cells (PBMCs), collected at new diagnosis, from a patient treated with antithyroid drugs. Receptors originate from a middle-aged woman with Graves disease.

This clonotype was counted many times. CDR3 sequence: CASSRDSDQPQHF. CDR3 DNA: TGTGCCAGCAGCCGTGACAGCGATCAGCCCCAGCATTTT. V and J are TRBV3-1 and TRBJ1-5, with TRBD1 as a possible D gene (5 bases). The CDR3 totals 13 residues. V was pared by 4 bases and J by 5 bases, with 9 bases between. Per germline, CDR1 LGHDT and CDR2 YNNKEL (reference sequence).

This clonotype was recorded many times. CDR3 protein: CASSPTRTASYEQYF. CDR3 DNA sequence: TGTGCCAGCAGCCCTACCCGGACGGCCTCCTACGAGCAGTACTTC. The chain combines TRBV12-3 or TRBV12-4 with TRBJ2-7; D remains unclear. CDR3 length: 15 amino acids. Trimming left V 6 bases short and J 0 bases short, with 15 bases between.

Regarding this clonotype: A much larger clone lies a single base off, so this may be a read error. The chain uses TRBV12-3 or TRBV12-4 and TRBJ1-2; D is uncertain. The CDR3 loop spans 11 amino acids. The CDR3 DNA follows: TGTTCCAGCAGAGACACTTATGGCTACACCTTC. It yields the protein CSSRDTYGYTF.

This clonotype was found many times. The CDR3 nucleotides read TGTGCCAGCAGCTCGCAGGGACTAGATGAGCAGTTCTTC. Amino acid sequence: CASSSQGLDEQFF. The V and J genes are TRBV7-9 and TRBJ2-1; 8 nucleotides align to TRBD2. J was trimmed by 8 bases and V by 4 bases; bases with no gene match: 4. The CDR3 consists of 13 residues. Germline values: CDR1 SEHNR, CDR2 FQNEAQ (reference sequence).

At least ten counts were recorded for this clonotype. This chain joins TRBV12-3 or TRBV12-4 and TRBJ1-4; D gene uncertain. The CDR3 has 15 residues. V was pared by 6 bases and J by 0 bases, with 11 bases between. The CDR3 bases are TGTGCCAGCAGACCCCGGAGGGCAACTAATGAAAAACTGTTTTTT. This gives the protein CASRPRRATNEKLFF.